The 25 T cell receptor beta chains below come from one sample, sequenced in a study of vaccination and CD4 T cells after COVID-19. These TCRs' antigens remain unknown. Time point given: late sampling 161 to 241 days after vaccination in a few convalescent patients. Treatment defined: approximately nine-day PBMC culture with coronavirus spike peptide pools or control peptides (ViraFEST assay). The Oncomine TCR Beta short-read assay was applied to DNA of cultured CD4+ T cells. TCRdb redid the calling of the PCR reads with MiXCR, one entry per CDR3 protein. Among 21,000 or so distinct CDR3 sequences listed, over 40% were seen once. Sequenced here: CD4+ T cells from blood, cultured in vitro, sampled about 7 months after SARS-CoV-2 vaccination. These receptor sequences come from a human donor who had recovered from COVID-19.

The chain uses TRBV20-1 and TRBJ1-2; tentatively, D is TRBD1 (6 bases). The CDR3 is 17 amino acids. Trimming removed 0 bases from V and 2 bases from J, with 19 bases in between. CDR1 and CDR2 (germline): DFQATT, SNEGSKA (reference sequence). CDR3 nucleotides: TGCAGTGCTAGAGATTTGAGTTTGGGGCAGGGGAACTATGGCTACACCTTC. As protein: CSARDLSLGQGNYGYTF.

This sequence joins TRBV28 and TRBJ1-1, with D uncertain. The V and J ends lost 5 bases and 3 bases respectively, with 13 bases between them. The CDR3 has 14 residues. CDR1 is MDHEN, CDR2 SYDVKM, per germline. This CDR3 is CASSAQKRDTEAFF. The CDR3 DNA follows: TGTGCCAGCAGTGCACAGAAGAGGGACACTGAAGCTTTCTTT.

The chain has TRBV20-1 and TRBJ2-5; no reliable D call. Trimming took 5 bases from V and 5 from J, leaving 9 bases between them. Germline CDR1 reads DFQATT; CDR2 reads SNEGSKA (reference sequence). The CDR3 has 11 residues. CDR3 loop: CSALGRETQYF. For the CDR3, the DNA is TGCAGTGCTCTAGGGCGGGAGACCCAGTACTTC.

The table lists this clonotype with a few counts. The CDR3 is CAISDSVDTQYF. In DNA, the CDR3 is TGTGCCATCAGTGACTCCGTGGATACGCAGTATTTT. V is TRBV10-3 and J is TRBJ2-3, with D unresolved. The CDR3 is 12 residues long. Germline V CDR1 and CDR2: ENHRY, SYGVKD. Trimming left V 3 bases short and J 6 bases short, with 7 bases between.

The sample holds a few counts of this clonotype. The chain has TRBV24-1 and TRBJ1-2; D uncertain. Germline CDR1 and CDR2: KGHDR and SFDVKD. The CDR3 runs to 13 residues. V lost 3 bases and J 4 bases, leaving 8 bases between the germline ends. CDR3 nucleotide sequence: TGTGCCACCAGTGATCCCCAGACCTATGGCTACACCTTC. Translation: CATSDPQTYGYTF.

This clonotype was observed a handful of times. The gene calls are TRBV28 and TRBJ1-1; D remains ambiguous. Germline V gene data show CDR1 as MDHEN and CDR2 as SYDVKM. The CDR3 is made up of 14 amino acids. Trimming took off 2 bases at V and 2 bases at J, with 9 bases between the two ends. CDR3 DNA: TGTGCCAGCAGTTTAATAGACCTAAACACTGAAGCTTTCTTT. This gives the protein CASSLIDLNTEAFF.

The chain recombines TRBV7-9 with TRBJ2-5; D tentatively fits TRBD1 or TRBD2 (5 bases each). The CDR3 is made up of 13 amino acids. The V end was cut by 5 bases, the J end by 4 bases, with 11 bases between. The germline gives CDR1 SEHNR, CDR2 FQNEAQ (reference sequence). Written as DNA, the CDR3 is TGTGCCAGCAGCGACGGGACCCTAGAGACCCAGTACTTC. It translates to CASSDGTLETQYF.

This clonotype appeared a few times. At one boundary the junction diverges from the germline segment, which might be a read error. The V call is TRBV10-3, the J call TRBJ2-7, with 9 bases aligning to TRBD2. The CDR3 runs to 15 residues. The germline V gene encodes CDR1 ENHRY and CDR2 SYGVKD. The CDR3 region has the DNA TGTGCCAGCAGTTCCTCTGGGCGGGAGGGGTACGAGCAGTACTTC. Encoded protein: CASSSSGREGYEQYF.

The rearrangement uses TRBV28 and TRBJ2-7; a possible D gene is TRBD1 (7 bases). The CDR3 spans 17 residues. Trimming took off 9 bases at V and 0 bases at J, with 24 bases between the two ends. Germline lookup yields CDR1 MDHEN and CDR2 SYDVKM. The CDR3 protein is CASTDRRAARSSYEQYF. The CDR3 DNA reads as TGTGCCAGTACGGACAGGAGGGCGGCAAGGAGCTCCTACGAGCAGTACTTC.

The chain employs TRBV6-1 and TRBJ1-2; a weak D match, TRBD1 (5 bases). V lost 8 bases to trimming and J lost 8 bases, with 18 bases between them. CDR3 length equals 13 residues. Germline CDR1 and CDR2: MNHNS and SASEGT. The chain's CDR3 is CASLKNGAQGYTF. The DNA for the CDR3 is TGTGCCAGCCTAAAGAATGGGGCGCAGGGCTACACCTTC.

The gene calls are TRBV4-1 and TRBJ2-1; 9 nucleotides line up with TRBD1. The trim removed 1 base at V and 2 bases at J, leaving 6 bases unmatched. The CDR3 runs to 17 residues. Germline V lookup: CDR1 MGHRA, CDR2 YSYEKL. In DNA, the CDR3 is TGCGCCAGCAGCCAAGCGCCCGGGACAGGGACCTACAATGAGCAGTTCTTC. It specifies CASSQAPGTGTYNEQFF.

This clonotype has only a few counts. The gene calls are TRBV28 and TRBJ1-5, with 10 bases that match TRBD1. The CDR3 length is 16 residues. Germline-derived CDR1 and CDR2 are MDHEN and SYDVKM. With 1 base clipped from V and 6 bases from J, the junction kept 6 bases outside the gene matches. The CDR3 bases are TGTGCCAGCAGTTTATTCGACAGGGGGCGCTTTCAGCCCCAGCATTTT. Translated, it gives CASSLFDRGRFQPQHF.

This clonotype was detected a few times. This chain joins TRBV20-1 and TRBJ2-5, with TRBD2 identical over 9 bases. The ends lost 3 bases at V and 5 bases at J; junction bases unmatched: 13. The CDR3 covers 16 residues. The germline gives CDR1 DFQATT, CDR2 SNEGSKA (reference sequence). The CDR3 spells CSASLVAGVPGETQYF. The CDR3 nucleotides read TGCAGTGCTAGTTTGGTAGCGGGAGTTCCGGGTGAGACCCAGTACTTC.

The V gene is TRBV20-1, the J gene TRBJ1-3, with D tentatively TRBD1 (5 bases). V lost 4 bases and J 3 bases, leaving 10 bases between the germline ends. CDR1 and CDR2 from the germline V gene are DFQATT and SNEGSKA (reference sequence). This CDR3 has 13 amino acids. CDR3 sequence: CSATRGVGNTIYF. In DNA form, the CDR3 reads TGCAGTGCTACCCGGGGGGTTGGAAACACCATATATTTT.

CDR3 DNA: TGTGCCAGTAGTATGGGATGGACTAGCGGAAGCACAGATACGCAGTATTTT. Its translation is CASSMGWTSGSTDTQYF. The genes are TRBV19 and TRBJ2-3, with 10 nucleotides matching TRBD2. Losses at the gene ends were 3 bases for V and 0 bases for J; bases not matched to a gene: 6. Germline CDR1 and CDR2: LNHDA and SQIVND (reference sequence). The CDR3 length is 17 residues.

The rearrangement uses TRBV18 and TRBJ1-1, with D possibly TRBD1 on 5 matching bases. V was cut by 5 bases and J by 0 bases, with 13 bases left in between. The CDR3 length is 15 residues. CDR1 KGHSH and CDR2 LQKENI come from the germline V gene. The CDR3 DNA follows: TGTGCCAGCTCATCCTACAGGAACATGAACACTGAAGCTTTCTTT. It codes for CASSSYRNMNTEAFF.

This rearrangement joins TRBV6-1 to TRBJ1-1; D call uncertain. CDR1 MNHNS and CDR2 SASEGT come from the germline V gene. CDR3 length equals 13 residues. Trimming took off 6 bases at V and 5 bases at J, with 13 bases between the two ends. CDR3 amino acids: CASSPQSATEAFF. As DNA, the CDR3 is TGTGCCAGCAGCCCACAGTCGGCAACTGAAGCTTTCTTT.

This clonotype was seen a handful of times. The gene calls are TRBV5-4 and TRBJ2-5, with D uncertain. The CDR3 totals 14 residues. The germline CDR1 and CDR2 sequences are SGHNT and YYREEE (reference sequence). Trimming pared 4 bases from V and 2 bases from J, leaving 12 bases between. CDR3 nucleotide sequence: TGTGCCAGCAGCCCCGGACGCAGACAAGAGACCCAGTACTTC. Translated, it gives CASSPGRRQETQYF.

V and J are TRBV10-3 and TRBJ1-5; tentative D call: TRBD1 (6 bases). CDR1 is ENHRY and CDR2 is SYGVKD in the germline V gene. The CDR3 is 17 residues long. V lost 0 bases and J lost 0, with 12 bases in between. In nucleotides, the CDR3 is TGTGCCATCAGTGAGTCAAAGTGGGACATTAGCAATCAGCCCCAGCATTTT. Translated: CAISESKWDISNQPQHF.

The CDR3 protein is CSYTSQGQGVYGYTF. CDR3 DNA: TGCAGTTACACATCTCAGGGACAGGGAGTCTATGGCTACACCTTC. This sequence joins TRBV20-1 and TRBJ1-2; TRBD1 agrees at 9 bases. The germline V gene encodes CDR1 DFQATT and CDR2 SNEGSKA (reference sequence). V lost 8 bases, J lost 4 bases, and 14 bases stayed unmatched. This CDR3 spans 15 amino acids.

V usage is TRBV15 and J usage is TRBJ2-5, with TRBD2 matching 7 bases. The V gene end was trimmed by 3 bases and the J gene end by 5 bases; junction bases not matched to a gene: 3. The CDR3 length is 13 residues. The germline V gene has CDR1 LNHNV and CDR2 YYDKDF (reference sequence). CDR3 loop: CATSSAGVETQYF. The DNA of the CDR3 is TGTGCCACCAGCAGTGCGGGAGTTGAGACCCAGTACTTC.

The chain couples TRBV7-2 to TRBJ2-2; 9 positions agree with TRBD1. The length of the CDR3 is 14 residues. CDR1 SGHTA and CDR2 FQGNSA come from the germline V gene. The V gene end was trimmed by 5 bases and the J gene end by 7 bases; junction bases not matched to a gene: 5. CDR3 DNA: TGTGCCAGCAGCCTCAGACAGGGGGTCGGGGAGCTGTTTTTT. Protein sequence: CASSLRQGVGELFF.

The V and J genes are TRBV2 and TRBJ2-3, with TRBD1 matching 7 bases. This CDR3 is 15 amino acids long. The germline CDR1 and CDR2 sequences are SNHLY and FYNNEI. V dropped 4 bases and J dropped 4; count of bases not matched to a gene: 8. CDR3 in amino acids: CASSVRRQGSDTQYF. Written as DNA, the CDR3 is TGTGCCAGCAGTGTGAGGAGACAGGGATCAGATACGCAGTATTTT.

The chain is built from TRBV20-1 and TRBJ2-3; 8 bases fit TRBD2. This CDR3 has 18 amino acids. The germline CDR1 and CDR2 sequences are DFQATT and SNEGSKA (reference sequence). The V gene end was trimmed by 2 bases and the J gene end by 11 bases; junction bases not matched to a gene: 24. In DNA, the CDR3 is TGCAGTGCTAGACCACCCCGGGGACTAGAAAAAAGGGTTTTGGGGCAGTATTTT. It specifies CSARPPRGLEKRVLGQYF.

V is TRBV20-1 and J is TRBJ1-1; D is unresolved. V was clipped by 0 bases and J by 0 bases, with 5 bases between them. CDR1 DFQATT and CDR2 SNEGSKA come from the germline V gene (reference sequence). There are 13 residues in the CDR3. The CDR3 reads CSAREHLNTEAFF. The CDR3 DNA follows: TGCAGTGCTAGAGAGCACTTGAACACTGAAGCTTTCTTT.